These 7 T cell receptor beta chains share one sample of origin, sequenced in a study of OX40 agonist ivuxolimab in advanced cancers. Sequenced by immunoSEQ multiplex PCR; TCRdb stores in-frame clones only, minus some. In the table there are about 32,000 clones, over 80% of which are singletons. Sample: CD4+ or CD8+ T cells sorted from blood, taken in a trial of the OX40 agonist ivuxolimab. Receptors were obtained from an adult with an advanced solid tumor such as melanoma, head and neck, liver or kidney cancer.

The gene calls are TRBV13 and TRBJ1-2; 9 bases match TRBD1. Germline V gives CDR1 PRHDT, CDR2 FYEKMQ (reference sequence). The CDR3 has 17 amino acids. Unmatched junction bases numbered 5, after V lost 0 bases and J lost 0 bases. For the CDR3, the DNA is TGTGCCAGCAGCTTAGGGGACAGGGGTTTTTCTAACTATGGCTACACCTTC. Translating it yields CASSLGDRGFSNYGYTF.

The rearrangement joins TRBV7-9 to TRBJ2-2; D is unresolved. V lost 7 bases, J lost 4 bases, and 10 bases lay in between. The CDR3 runs 13 residues. In germline, CDR1 is SEHNR, CDR2 FQNEAQ (reference sequence). CDR3 DNA sequence: TGTGCCAGCATCCGCAAGGGCACCGGGGAGCTGTTTTTT. Its translation: CASIRKGTGELFF.

J is TRBJ2-7 and V is TRBV19, with D possibly matching TRBD2 (5 bases). V was pared by 5 bases and J by 1 base, with 12 bases between. From germline, CDR1 is LNHDA and CDR2 SQIVND (reference sequence). The CDR3 loop spans 14 amino acids. Here the CDR3 reads CASSPWTESYEQYF. The CDR3 nucleotides read TGTGCCAGTAGTCCTTGGACTGAATCCTACGAGCAGTACTTC.

The rearrangement links TRBV9 to TRBJ1-2; D unresolved. The CDR3 has 12 residues. The germline V gene has CDR1 SGDLS and CDR2 YYNGEE. Trimming pared 1 base from V and 1 base from J, leaving 2 bases between. The CDR3 loop is CASSVYNYGYTF. The DNA for the CDR3 is TGTGCCAGCAGCGTATATAACTATGGCTACACCTTC.

V is TRBV19 and J is TRBJ1-5, with a tentative D call TRBD1 (5 bases). Germline lookup yields CDR1 LNHDA and CDR2 SQIVND (reference sequence). This CDR3 is built from 15 residues. V was cut by 5 bases and J by 3 bases, with 14 bases left in between. The CDR3 is CASSSLGGPNQPQHF. Written as DNA, the CDR3 is TGTGCCAGTAGTTCATTGGGGGGTCCCAATCAGCCCCAGCATTTT.

The CDR3 sequence is CASSSLTGWNTEAFF. The CDR3 DNA reads as TGTGCCAGCAGTTCGCTGACAGGATGGAACACTGAAGCTTTCTTT. The chain recombines TRBV28 with TRBJ1-1; D possibly corresponds to TRBD1 (6 bases). Trimming pared 4 bases from V and 1 base from J, leaving 13 bases between. Germline-derived CDR1 and CDR2 are MDHEN and SYDVKM. CDR3 length: 15 residues.

This clone has just one count. This chain uses TRBV7-9 with TRBJ1-1; D perhaps matches TRBD1 (5 bases). CDR1 is SEHNR and CDR2 is FQNEAQ in the germline V gene (reference sequence). The V end lost 5 bases, the J end lost 2 bases, and 12 bases lay between the germline ends. The CDR3 consists of 14 residues. For the CDR3, the DNA is TGTGCCAGCAGCGCGGAGGGGAGTAACACTGAAGCTTTCTTT. This codes for CASSAEGSNTEAFF.